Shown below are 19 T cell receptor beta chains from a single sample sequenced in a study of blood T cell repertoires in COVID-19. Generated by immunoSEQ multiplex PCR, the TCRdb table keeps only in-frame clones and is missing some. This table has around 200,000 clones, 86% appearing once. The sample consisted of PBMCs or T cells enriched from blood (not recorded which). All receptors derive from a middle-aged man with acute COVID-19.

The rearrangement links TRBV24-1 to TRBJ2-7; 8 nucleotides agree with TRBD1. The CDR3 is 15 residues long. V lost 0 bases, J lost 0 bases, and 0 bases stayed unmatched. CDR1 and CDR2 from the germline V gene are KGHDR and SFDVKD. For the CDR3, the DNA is TGTGCCACCAGTGATTTGACAGGGGGCTCCTACGAGCAGTACTTC. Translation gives CATSDLTGGSYEQYF.

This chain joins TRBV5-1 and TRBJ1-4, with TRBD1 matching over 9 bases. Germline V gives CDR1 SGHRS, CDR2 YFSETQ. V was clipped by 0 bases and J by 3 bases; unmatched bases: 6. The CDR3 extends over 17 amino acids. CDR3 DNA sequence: TGCGCCAGCAGCTTGGGACCGGGACAGGGCCCTAATGAAAAACTGTTTTTT. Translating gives CASSLGPGQGPNEKLFF.

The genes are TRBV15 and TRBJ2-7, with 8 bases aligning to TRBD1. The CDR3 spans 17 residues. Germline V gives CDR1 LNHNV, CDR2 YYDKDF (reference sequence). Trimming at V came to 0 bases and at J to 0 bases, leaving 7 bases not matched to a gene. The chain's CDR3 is CATSREKGTGSSYEQYF. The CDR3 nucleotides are TGTGCCACCAGCAGAGAGAAAGGGACAGGTAGCTCCTACGAGCAGTACTTC. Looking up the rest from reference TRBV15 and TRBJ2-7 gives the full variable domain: DAMVIQNPRYQVTQFGKPVTLSCSQTLNHNVMYWYQQKSSQAPKLLFHYYDKDFNNEADTPDNFQSRRPNTSFCFLDIRSPGLGDTAMYLCATSREKGTGSSYEQYFGPGTRLTVT.

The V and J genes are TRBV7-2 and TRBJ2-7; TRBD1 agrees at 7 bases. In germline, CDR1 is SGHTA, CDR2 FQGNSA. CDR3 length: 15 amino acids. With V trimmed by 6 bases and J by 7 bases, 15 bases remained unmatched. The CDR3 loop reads CASRSNRGVLFEQYF. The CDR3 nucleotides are TGTGCCAGCAGGTCCAACAGGGGAGTTCTCTTTGAGCAGTACTTC.

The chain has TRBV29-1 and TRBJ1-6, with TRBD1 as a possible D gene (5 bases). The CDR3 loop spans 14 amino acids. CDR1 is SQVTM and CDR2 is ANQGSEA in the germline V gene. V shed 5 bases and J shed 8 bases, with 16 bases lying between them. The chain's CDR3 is CSVKAGGWDSPLHF. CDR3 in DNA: TGCAGCGTTAAGGCGGGGGGGTGGGATTCACCCCTCCACTTT.

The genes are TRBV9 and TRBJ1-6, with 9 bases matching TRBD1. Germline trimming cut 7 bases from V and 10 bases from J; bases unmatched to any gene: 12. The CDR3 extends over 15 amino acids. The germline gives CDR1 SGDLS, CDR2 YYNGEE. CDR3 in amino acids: CASGWGDRVNSPLHF. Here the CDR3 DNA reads TGTGCCAGCGGCTGGGGGGACAGGGTAAACTCACCCCTCCACTTT.

CDR3 sequence: CASSVAQGNEKLFF. CDR3 DNA sequence: TGTGCCAGCAGCGTAGCACAGGGGAACGAAAAACTGTTTTTT. V is TRBV9 and J is TRBJ1-4, with TRBD1 identical over 7 bases. Per the germline V gene, CDR1 is SGDLS and CDR2 is YYNGEE. V was clipped by 0 bases and J by 8 bases; unmatched bases: 4. CDR3 length: 14 amino acids.

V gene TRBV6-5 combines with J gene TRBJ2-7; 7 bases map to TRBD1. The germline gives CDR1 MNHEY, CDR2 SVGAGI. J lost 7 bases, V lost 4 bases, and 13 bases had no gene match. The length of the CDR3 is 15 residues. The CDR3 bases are TGTGCCAGCAGTTCCGGACAGGTTTCACCTAAAGAGCAGTACTTC. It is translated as CASSSGQVSPKEQYF.

CDR3 sequence reads: CASSRWTSGRDEQFF. The CDR3 DNA follows: TGTGCCAGCAGCCGTTGGACTAGCGGGAGGGATGAGCAGTTCTTC. The chain couples TRBV4-2 to TRBJ2-1; 15 nucleotides match TRBD2. CDR1 LGHNA and CDR2 YNFKEQ come from the germline V gene. This CDR3 is built from 15 residues. V lost 4 bases, J lost 8 bases, and 3 bases stayed unmatched.

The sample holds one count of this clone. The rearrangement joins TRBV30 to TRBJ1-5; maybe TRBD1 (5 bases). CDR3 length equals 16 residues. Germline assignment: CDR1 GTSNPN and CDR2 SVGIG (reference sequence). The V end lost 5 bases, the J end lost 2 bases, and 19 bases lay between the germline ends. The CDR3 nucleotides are TGTGCCTGGCGCCCTACCTCAGGGTACGGCAATCAGCCCCAGCATTTT. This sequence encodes CAWRPTSGYGNQPQHF.

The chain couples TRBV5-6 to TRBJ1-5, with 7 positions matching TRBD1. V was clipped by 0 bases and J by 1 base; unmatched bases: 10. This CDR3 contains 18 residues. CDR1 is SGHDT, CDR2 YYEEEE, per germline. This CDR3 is CASSLAVAGGWSNQPQHF. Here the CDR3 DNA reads TGTGCCAGCAGCTTGGCCGTGGCAGGGGGTTGGAGCAATCAGCCCCAGCATTTT. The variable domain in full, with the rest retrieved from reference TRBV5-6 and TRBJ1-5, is DAGVTQSPTHLIKTRGQQVTLRCSPKSGHDTVSWYQQALGQGPQFIFQYYEEEERQRGNFPDRFSGHQFPNYSSELNVNALLLGDSALYLCASSLAVAGGWSNQPQHFGDGTRLSIL.

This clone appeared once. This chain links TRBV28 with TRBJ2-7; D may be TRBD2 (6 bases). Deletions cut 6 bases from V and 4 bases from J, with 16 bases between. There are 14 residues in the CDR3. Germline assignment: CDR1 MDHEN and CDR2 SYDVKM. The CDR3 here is CASRSGRKPYEQYF. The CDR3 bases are TGTGCCAGCAGATCCGGGAGAAAACCTTACGAGCAGTACTTC.

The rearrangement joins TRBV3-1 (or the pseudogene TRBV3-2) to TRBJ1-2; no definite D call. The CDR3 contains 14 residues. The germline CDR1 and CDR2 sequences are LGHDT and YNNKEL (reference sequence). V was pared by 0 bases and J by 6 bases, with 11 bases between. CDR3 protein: CASSQDGFQNGYTF. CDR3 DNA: TGTGCCAGCAGCCAAGACGGGTTCCAGAATGGCTACACCTTC.

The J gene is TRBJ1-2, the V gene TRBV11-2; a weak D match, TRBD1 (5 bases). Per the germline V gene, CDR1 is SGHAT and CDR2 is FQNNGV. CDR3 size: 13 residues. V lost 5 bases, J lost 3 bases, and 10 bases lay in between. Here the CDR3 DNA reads TGTGCCAGCAGCCCCCAAGGGGACTATGGCTACACCTTC. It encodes CASSPQGDYGYTF. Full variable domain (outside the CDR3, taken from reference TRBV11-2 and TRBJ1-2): EAGVAQSPRYKIIEKRQSVAFWCNPISGHATLYWYQQILGQGPKLLIQFQNNGVVDDSQLPKDRFSAERLKGVDSTLKIQPAKLEDSAVYLCASSPQGDYGYTFGSGTRLTVV.

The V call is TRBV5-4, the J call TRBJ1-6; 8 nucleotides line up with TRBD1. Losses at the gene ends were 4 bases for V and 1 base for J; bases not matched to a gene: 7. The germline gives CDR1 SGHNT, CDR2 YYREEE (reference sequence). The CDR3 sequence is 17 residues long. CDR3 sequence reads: CASSLVGQGSYNSPLHF. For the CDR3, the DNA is TGTGCCAGCAGCCTGGTTGGACAGGGATCCTATAATTCACCCCTCCACTTT.

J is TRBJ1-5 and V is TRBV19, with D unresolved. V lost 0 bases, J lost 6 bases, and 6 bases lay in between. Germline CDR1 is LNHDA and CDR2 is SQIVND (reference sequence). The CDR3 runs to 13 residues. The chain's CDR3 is CASSIDAAQPQHF. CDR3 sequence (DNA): TGTGCCAGTAGTATAGATGCGGCTCAGCCCCAGCATTTT. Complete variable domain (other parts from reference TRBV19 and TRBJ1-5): DGGITQSPKYLFRKEGQNVTLSCEQNLNHDAMYWYRQDPGQGLRLIYYSQIVNDFQKGDIAEGYSVSREKKESFPLTVTSAQKNPTAFYLCASSIDAAQPQHFGDGTRLSIL.

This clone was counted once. CDR3 sequence (DNA): TGCAGCGTCACTTCGGGGGGCCGGGGCTATGGCTACACCTTC. Its protein product is CSVTSGGRGYGYTF. The chain employs TRBV29-1 and TRBJ1-2; tentatively, D is TRBD1 (6 bases). V was shortened by 6 bases and J by 4 bases, with 18 bases between the two germline ends. CDR1 and CDR2 from the germline V gene are SQVTM and ANQGSEA. This CDR3 has 14 amino acids.

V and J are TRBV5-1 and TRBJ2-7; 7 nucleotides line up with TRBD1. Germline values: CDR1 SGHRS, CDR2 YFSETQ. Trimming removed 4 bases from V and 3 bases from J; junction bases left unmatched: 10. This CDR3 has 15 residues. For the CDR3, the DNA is TGCGCCAGCAGCCCGGACAGGTTAACCATCTACGAGCAGTACTTC. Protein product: CASSPDRLTIYEQYF.

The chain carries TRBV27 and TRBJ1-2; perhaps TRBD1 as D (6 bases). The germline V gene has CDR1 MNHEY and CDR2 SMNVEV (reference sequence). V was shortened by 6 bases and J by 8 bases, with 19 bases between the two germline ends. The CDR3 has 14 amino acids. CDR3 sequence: CASSPTPTGSGYTF. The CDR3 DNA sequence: TGTGCCAGCAGCCCAACCCCTACAGGGTCCGGCTACACCTTC.